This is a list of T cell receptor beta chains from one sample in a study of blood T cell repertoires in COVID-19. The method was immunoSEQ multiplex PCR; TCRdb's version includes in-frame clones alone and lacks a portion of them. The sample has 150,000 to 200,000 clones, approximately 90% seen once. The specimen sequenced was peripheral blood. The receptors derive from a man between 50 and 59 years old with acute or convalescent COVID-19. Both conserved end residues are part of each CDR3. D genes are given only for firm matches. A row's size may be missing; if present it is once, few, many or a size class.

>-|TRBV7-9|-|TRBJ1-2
TGTGCCAGCAGCTTTCCCACAGAACAGAACTATGGCTACACCTTC
CASSFPTEQNYGYTF
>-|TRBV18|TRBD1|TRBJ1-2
TGTGCCAGCTCAACCGGGACAGCGTACTATGGCTACACCTTC
CASSTGTAYYGYTF
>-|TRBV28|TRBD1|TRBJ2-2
TGTGCCAGCAGTCCCCCTGGCAGGGGGCAGACCGGGGAGCTGTTTTTT
CASSPPGRGQTGELFF
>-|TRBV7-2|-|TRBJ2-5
TGTGCCAGCAGCTTAGGTCCTCTCCAGACCCAGTACTTC
CASSLGPLQTQYF
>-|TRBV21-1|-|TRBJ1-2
TGTGCCAGCGATGAGGTCCCAGTCCCGGGGAGTGGCTACACCTTC
CASDEVPVPGSGYTF
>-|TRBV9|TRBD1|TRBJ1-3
TGTGCCAGCAGCCCTCAGTTGACAGGGAAAAATGGAAACACCATATATTTT
CASSPQLTGKNGNTIYF
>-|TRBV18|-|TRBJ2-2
TGTGCCAGCTCACCACCGGCAGGGGATAACACCGGGGAGCTGTTTTTT
CASSPPAGDNTGELFF
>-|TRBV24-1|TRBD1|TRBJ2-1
TGTGCCACCAGTGAGTCGGGACAGGGCCTTAGGAATGAGCAGTTCTTC
CATSESGQGLRNEQFF
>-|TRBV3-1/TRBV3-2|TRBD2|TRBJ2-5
TGTGCCAGCAGCCAAGACGGGACTAGCGAGGAGACCCAGTACTTC
CASSQDGTSEETQYF
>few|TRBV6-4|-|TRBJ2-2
TGTGCCAGCTCCCAGACGAACACCGGGGAGCTGTTTTTT
CASSQTNTGELFF
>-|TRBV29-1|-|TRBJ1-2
TGCAGCGTTGAAAATGGATGGGAGGGCTACACCTTC
CSVENGWEGYTF
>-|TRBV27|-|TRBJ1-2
TGTGCCAGCAGTTTAAAAGGGGACACCTATGGCTACACCTTC
CASSLKGDTYGYTF
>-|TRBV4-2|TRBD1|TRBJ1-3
TGTGCCAGCAGCCGGGACAGGAATTCTGGAAACACCATATATTTT
CASSRDRNSGNTIYF
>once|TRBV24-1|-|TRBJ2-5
TGTGCCACCTCCACACCCGACGAGGCCTGGGAGACCCAGTACTTC
CATSTPDEAWETQYF
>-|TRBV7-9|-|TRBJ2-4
TGTGCCAGCAGCTTGAAGACTTTAGCGTTGTGGTTC
CASSLKTLALWF
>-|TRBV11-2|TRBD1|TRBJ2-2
TGTGCCAGCAGATCATTACAGGGGGAGGCCGGGGAGCTGTTTTTT
CASRSLQGEAGELFF
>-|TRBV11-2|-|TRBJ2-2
TGTGCCAGCAGCTTAACCAGGCCCGCGAACACCGGGGAGCTGTTTTTT
CASSLTRPANTGELFF
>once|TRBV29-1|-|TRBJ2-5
TGCAGCGTTGCCGTTCCCCAAGAGACCCAGTACTTC
CSVAVPQETQYF
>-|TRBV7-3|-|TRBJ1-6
TGTGCCAGCAGCTTATTGCCAGGCTCGAATTCACCCCTCCACTTT
CASSLLPGSNSPLHF
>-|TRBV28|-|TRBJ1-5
TGTGCCAGCAGTCTACAGGAGCGTCGCCCCCAGCATTTT
CASSLQERRPQHF
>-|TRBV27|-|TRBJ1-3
TGTGCCAGCAGTTTAGAAGTTCCGGGAGCCTCTGGAAACACCATATATTTT
CASSLEVPGASGNTIYF
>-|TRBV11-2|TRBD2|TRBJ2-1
TGTGCCAGCAGCTTATCCGCCGGGACTAGAGGTTTGCATGAGCAGTTCTTC
CASSLSAGTRGLHEQFF
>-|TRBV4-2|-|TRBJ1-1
TGTGCCAGCAGCAGCAGGGATGAAGCTTTCTTT
CASSSRDEAFF
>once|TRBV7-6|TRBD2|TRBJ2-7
TGTGCCAGCAGTCCCGAGACTAGCGGCTACGAGCAGTACTTC
CASSPETSGYEQYF
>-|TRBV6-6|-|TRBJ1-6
TGTGCCACCAGGAGCGGCTCCTATAATTCACCCCTCCACTTT
CATRSGSYNSPLHF
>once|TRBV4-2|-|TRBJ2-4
TGTGCCAGCAGCCAAGACTATGGGCCGGAAAACATTCAGTACTTC
CASSQDYGPENIQYF
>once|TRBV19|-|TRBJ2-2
TGTGCCAGTAGCCTACGGTCGCCCGGGGAGCTGTTTTTT
CASSLRSPGELFF
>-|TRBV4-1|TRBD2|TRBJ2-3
TGCGCCAGCAGCCAAGTTTACGGGAGGTCCACAGATACGCAGTATTTT
CASSQVYGRSTDTQYF
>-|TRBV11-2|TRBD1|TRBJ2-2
TGTGCCAGCAGCTTAGTGGGGGGCCGGACAGGGAGGAACACCGGGGAGCTGTTTTTT
CASSLVGGRTGRNTGELFF
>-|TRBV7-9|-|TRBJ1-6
TGTGCCAGCAGCTTAAGCCGGTCGGGGAATTCACCCCTCCACTTT
CASSLSRSGNSPLHF
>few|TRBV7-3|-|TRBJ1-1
TGTGCCAGCAGCTTAAACCGGGTTAACACTGAAGCTTTCTTT
CASSLNRVNTEAFF
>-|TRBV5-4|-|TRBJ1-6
TGTGCCAGCAGCTTTTCGGTCTCGAGCTCCTATAATTCACCCCTCCACTTT
CASSFSVSSSYNSPLHF
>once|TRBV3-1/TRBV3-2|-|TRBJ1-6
TGTGCCAGCTCTTCGGGGAGAACAGTTAATTCACCCCTCCACTTT
CASSSGRTVNSPLHF
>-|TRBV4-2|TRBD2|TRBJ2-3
TGTGCCAGCAGCCAAGGGGGTAGCGGGGGGAGCACAGATACGCAGTATTTT
CASSQGGSGGSTDTQYF
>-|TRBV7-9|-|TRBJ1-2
TGTGCCAGCAGCTTAGAGGACGGGGAAGTCTATGGCTACACCTTC
CASSLEDGEVYGYTF
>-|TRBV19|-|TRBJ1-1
TGTGCCAGTAGTACGGGAAGCTTGGTCACTGAAGCTTTCTTT
CASSTGSLVTEAFF
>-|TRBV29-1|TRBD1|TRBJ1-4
TGCAGCGGCCTCGACAGGGGGCACGAAAAACTGTTTTTT
CSGLDRGHEKLFF
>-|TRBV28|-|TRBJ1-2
TGTGCCAGCAGTTCCAGGGAGGGAGGATATGGCTACACCTTC
CASSSREGGYGYTF